Listed below are T cell receptor beta chains from one sample, sequenced in a study of molecular identifiers for immune sequencing clone quantification. TCRdb re-called the PCR reads through MiXCR, storing one row per CDR3 protein. The sample gives around 480,000 distinct CDR3 sequences, less than 30% of which show up once; under 0.85% is in the top ten. Sequencing used naive CD8+ T cells from blood, with Jurkat cell RNA spiked in. The receptors here all came from a human donor in good health. Some libraries in this study had Jurkat cell RNA spiked in. Each CDR3 is given with its conserved first and last residue. The order of the fields is CDR3 protein, CDR3 DNA, D gene, V gene, J gene, clone size. The D gene is left open where the match is weak. Not every row has a clone size; where given, it reads once, few, many or a size class.

CDR3: CASSYYGGAGNGQFF
DNA: TGTGCCAGCAGTTACTACGGGGGCGCCGGCAATGGGCAGTTCTTC
D: .
V: TRBV6-5
J: TRBJ2-1
size: .

CDR3: CGAPGLANNEQFF
DNA: TGCGGCGCTCCGGGACTAGCGAACAATGAGCAGTTCTTC
D: TRBD2
V: TRBV29-1
J: TRBJ2-1
size: .

CDR3: CASSPRTGITDTQYF
DNA: TGTGCCAGCAGCCCTCGGACAGGGATCACAGATACGCAGTATTTT
D: TRBD1
V: TRBV7-9
J: TRBJ2-3
size: few

CDR3: CASRDRDSFHEQYF
DNA: TGTGCCAGCAGGGACAGGGATTCTTTCCACGAGCAGTACTTC
D: TRBD1
V: TRBV19
J: TRBJ2-7
size: .

CDR3: CASSLRGETQYF
DNA: TGTGCCAGCAGCCTACGCGGGGAGACCCAGTACTTC
D: .
V: TRBV28
J: TRBJ2-5
size: many

CDR3: CASSPALSRTYEQYF
DNA: TGTGCCAGCAGCCCGGCCCTCTCTCGCACGTACGAGCAGTACTTC
D: .
V: TRBV7-2
J: TRBJ2-7
size: many

CDR3: CASSQFSGRAGDTQYF
DNA: TGCGCCAGCAGCCAATTTAGCGGGAGGGCAGGAGATACGCAGTATTTT
D: TRBD2
V: TRBV4-1
J: TRBJ2-3
size: .

CDR3: CASSYSVSDTYEQYF
DNA: TGTGCCAGCAGTTACTCAGTTTCAGATACCTACGAGCAGTACTTC
D: .
V: TRBV6-5
J: TRBJ2-7
size: few

CDR3: CASSQDHFRNTIYF
DNA: TGTGCCAGCAGCCAAGATCACTTCAGAAACACCATATATTTT
D: .
V: TRBV14
J: TRBJ1-3
size: .

CDR3: CASATDVETQYF
DNA: TGTGCCAGCGCTACAGACGTTGAGACCCAGTACTTC
D: .
V: TRBV6-6
J: TRBJ2-5
size: .

CDR3: CASSQAGTSGRFYEQYF
DNA: TGCGCCAGCAGCCAAGCGGGGACTAGCGGGAGGTTCTACGAGCAGTACTTC
D: TRBD2
V: TRBV4-1
J: TRBJ2-7
size: .

CDR3: CASSQGDTAGETQYF
DNA: TGTGCCAGCAGCCAGGGTGACACAGCAGGGGAGACCCAGTACTTC
D: .
V: TRBV3-1
J: TRBJ2-5
size: few

CDR3: CASSQEQGRNNEKLFF
DNA: TGCGCCAGCAGCCAAGAGCAGGGAAGGAATAATGAAAAACTGTTTTTT
D: .
V: TRBV4-1
J: TRBJ1-4
size: many

CDR3: CASSQAVPGTKVRDEQFF
DNA: TGCGCCAGCAGCCAAGCCGTGCCAGGAACGAAGGTTCGCGATGAGCAGTTCTTC
D: .
V: TRBV4-1
J: TRBJ2-1
size: few

CDR3: CAWSVSDPRWTEAFF
DNA: TGTGCCTGGAGTGTTTCTGACCCGAGGTGGACTGAAGCTTTCTTT
D: .
V: TRBV30
J: TRBJ1-1
size: few

CDR3: CASRTGQGEITDTQYF
DNA: TGTGCCAGCAGGACTGGACAGGGGGAAATCACAGATACGCAGTATTTT
D: TRBD1
V: TRBV12-3/TRBV12-4
J: TRBJ2-3
size: few

CDR3: CAWSDRVFEYEQYF
DNA: TGTGCCTGGTCGGACAGGGTCTTTGAGTACGAGCAGTACTTC
D: TRBD1
V: TRBV30
J: TRBJ2-7
size: .